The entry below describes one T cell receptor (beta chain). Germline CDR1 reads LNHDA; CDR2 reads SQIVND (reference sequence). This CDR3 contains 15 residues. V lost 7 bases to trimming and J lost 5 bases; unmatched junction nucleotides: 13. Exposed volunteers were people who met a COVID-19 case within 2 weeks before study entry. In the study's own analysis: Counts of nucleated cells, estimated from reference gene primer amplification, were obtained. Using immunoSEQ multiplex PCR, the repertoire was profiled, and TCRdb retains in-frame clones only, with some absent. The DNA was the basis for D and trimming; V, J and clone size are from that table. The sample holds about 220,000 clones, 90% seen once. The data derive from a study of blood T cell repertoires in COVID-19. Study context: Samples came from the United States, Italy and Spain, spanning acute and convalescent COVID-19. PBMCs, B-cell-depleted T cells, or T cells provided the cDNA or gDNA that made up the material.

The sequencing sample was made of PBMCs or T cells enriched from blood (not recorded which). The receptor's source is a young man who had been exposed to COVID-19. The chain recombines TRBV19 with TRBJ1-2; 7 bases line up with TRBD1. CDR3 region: CASTPGQSRGYGYTF. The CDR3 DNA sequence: TGTGCCAGTACTCCGGGACAGTCACGGGGGTATGGCTACACCTTC.